The source of this T cell receptor beta chain is a study of shared clonotypes between healthy human individuals. Whole-study context: Each donor's CD4 naive and CD4 memory cells filled three plates apiece, CD8 naive two, and CD8 memory one.

At the deep level, the assay was run. TCRdb keeps only in-frame clones here, not all; method: immunoSEQ multiplex PCR. Here the sample spans fewer than 3 million clones, 85% to 95% being singletons. This CDR3 comprises 14 residues. CDR1 is SQVTM and CDR2 is ANQGSEA in the germline V gene. V lost 4 bases, J lost 4 bases, and 8 bases stayed unmatched. The source material was naive CD4+ T cells from PBMCs. Subset denoted: CD45RA+ positively selected. This TCR derives from a man in his late teens or twenties in good health. Some clones in this sample may be carry-over from other donors' samples. The rearrangement links TRBV29-1 to TRBJ1-1; TRBD1 aligns across 8 bases. The DNA for the CDR3 is TGCAGCGTTGGGGGGCAGGGACAGGTCACTGAAGCTTTCTTT. The encoded protein is CSVGGQGQVTEAFF.